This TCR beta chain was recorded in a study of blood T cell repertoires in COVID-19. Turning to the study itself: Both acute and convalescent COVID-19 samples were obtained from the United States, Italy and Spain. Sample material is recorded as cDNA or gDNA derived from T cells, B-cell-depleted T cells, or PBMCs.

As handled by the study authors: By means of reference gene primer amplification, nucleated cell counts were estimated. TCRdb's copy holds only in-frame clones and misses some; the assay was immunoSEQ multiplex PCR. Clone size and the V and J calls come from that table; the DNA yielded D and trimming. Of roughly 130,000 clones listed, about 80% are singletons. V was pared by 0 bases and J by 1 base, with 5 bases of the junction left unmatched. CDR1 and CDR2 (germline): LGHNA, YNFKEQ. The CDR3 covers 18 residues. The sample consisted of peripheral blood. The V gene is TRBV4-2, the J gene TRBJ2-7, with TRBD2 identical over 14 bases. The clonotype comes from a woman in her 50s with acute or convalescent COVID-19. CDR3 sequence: CASSQDLGTSGGSYEQYF. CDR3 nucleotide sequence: TGTGCCAGCAGCCAAGACCTGGGGACTAGCGGGGGTTCCTACGAGCAGTACTTC.